The 9 T cell receptor beta chains given below trace back to one sample, sequenced in a study of blood T cell repertoires in COVID-19. Some clones are missing from TCRdb's copy, which holds only in-frame ones; the method was immunoSEQ multiplex PCR. The sample comprises 250,000 to 300,000 clones, approximately 88% of which are singletons, and approximately 7.2% rests with the top ten. The sample comprised peripheral blood. Receptor source: a woman between 25 and 40 years old who had recovered from COVID-19.

The V and J genes are TRBV7-9 and TRBJ2-1; 10 bases agree with TRBD2. Germline CDR1 and CDR2: SEHNR and FQNEAQ (reference sequence). The junction had 14 bases not matched to a gene; V was cut back by 6 bases and J by 0 bases. This CDR3 is built from 19 residues. CDR3 loop: CASSHGLAVLPSSYNEQFF. In DNA, the CDR3 is TGTGCCAGCAGTCACGGACTAGCGGTTTTACCGAGCTCCTACAATGAGCAGTTCTTC. The variable domain in full, with the rest retrieved from reference TRBV7-9 and TRBJ2-1, is DTGVSQNPRHKITKRGQNVTFRCDPISEHNRLYWYRQTLGQGPEFLTYFQNEAQLEKSRLLSDRFSAERPKGSFSTLEIQRTEQGDSAMYLCASSHGLAVLPSSYNEQFFGPGTRLTVL.

A remark on this clone: This specimen includes other DNA sequences encoding the same CDR3. The chain carries TRBV20-1 and TRBJ2-5; no reliable D call. The germline V and J ends were trimmed by 5 bases and 1 base, with 2 bases remaining between them. This CDR3 spans 10 amino acids. Germline assignment: CDR1 DFQATT and CDR2 SNEGSKA (reference sequence). As DNA, the CDR3 is TGCAGTGCTCGCCAAGAGACCCAGTACTTC. This codes for CSARQETQYF.

The V gene is TRBV5-6, the J gene TRBJ1-1; weak D call: TRBD1 (6 bases). This CDR3 is 13 amino acids long. Germline values: CDR1 SGHDT, CDR2 YYEEEE. The germline V and J ends were trimmed by 1 base and 4 bases, with 8 bases remaining between them. The CDR3 DNA reads TGTGCCAGCAGCTTGCAAGGGGGCACTGAAGCTTTCTTT. Its translation is CASSLQGGTEAFF.

This clone was found a few times. The gene calls are TRBV5-1 and TRBJ1-2, with D unresolved. The CDR3 is 14 residues long. V was pared by 0 bases and J by 6 bases, with 12 bases between. Per germline, CDR1 SGHRS and CDR2 YFSETQ. The CDR3 loop reads CASSLDVRMDGYTF. DNA of the CDR3: TGCGCCAGCAGCTTGGATGTCAGGATGGATGGCTACACCTTC.

V is TRBV27 and J is TRBJ2-7; 10 nucleotides align to TRBD1. Germline CDR1 is MNHEY and CDR2 is SMNVEV (reference sequence). The trim removed 6 bases at V and 5 bases at J, leaving 7 bases unmatched. The CDR3 runs to 14 residues. CDR3 amino acids: CASSRGQGRHEQYF. CDR3 bases: TGTGCCAGCAGCAGGGGACAGGGGAGGCACGAGCAGTACTTC.

The V and J genes are TRBV7-2 and TRBJ1-3, with D perhaps matching TRBD1 (6 bases). The CDR3 has 18 residues. V was shortened by 1 base and J by 7 bases, with 23 bases between the two germline ends. The V gene's germline CDR1 is SGHTA and CDR2 FQGNSA. The CDR3 protein is CASSLESGVWDGPNTIYF. The CDR3 nucleotides read TGTGCCAGCAGCTTAGAGTCAGGGGTGTGGGACGGCCCGAACACCATATATTTT.

The chain has TRBV5-6 and TRBJ1-4, with D hard to call. V lost 3 bases to trimming and J lost 3 bases, with 9 bases between them. The CDR3 runs 14 residues. Germline CDR1 and CDR2: SGHDT and YYEEEE. The CDR3 protein is CASSWMGANEKLFF. Here the CDR3 DNA reads TGTGCCAGCAGCTGGATGGGAGCTAATGAAAAACTGTTTTTT.

The V call is TRBV30, the J call TRBJ1-1, with D possibly being TRBD1 (5 bases). Trimming took 1 base from V and 7 from J, leaving 16 bases between them. Germline V CDR1 and CDR2: GTSNPN, SVGIG (reference sequence). The CDR3 contains 14 residues. CDR3 loop: CAWSAGGGSYEAFF. CDR3 DNA sequence: TGTGCCTGGAGTGCCGGGGGGGGTTCCTATGAAGCTTTCTTT. Full variable domain (rest looked up from reference TRBV30 and TRBJ1-1): SQTIHQWPATLVQPVGSPLSLECTVEGTSNPNLYWYRQAAGRGLQLLFYSVGIGQISSEVPQNLSASRPQDRQFILSSKKLLLSDSGFYLCAWSAGGGSYEAFFGQGTRLTVV.

This chain joins TRBV7-9 and TRBJ1-4; 7 nucleotides agree with TRBD1. Germline V gene sequence: CDR1 SEHNR, CDR2 FQNEAQ (reference sequence). The CDR3 spans 16 residues. The J segment lost 8 bases and the V segment lost 5 bases, leaving 14 bases of the junction unmatched. The CDR3: CASSPGTAIGEEKLFF. The CDR3 DNA follows: TGTGCCAGCAGCCCCGGGACAGCGATTGGGGAGGAAAAACTGTTTTTT.